These T cell receptor beta chains were read from a single sample in a study of blood T cell repertoires in COVID-19. Generated by immunoSEQ multiplex PCR, the TCRdb table keeps only in-frame clones and is missing some. The sample has approximately 230,000 clones, about 85% seen once. The sample was peripheral blood. The receptor source for this set is a young man with active or convalescent COVID-19. The CDR3 runs from the conserved cysteine through the conserved F or W. D genes are given only for firm matches. Rows give clone size only sometimes, using once, few, many, or a class for an expanded clone.

D: TRBD1
size: many
V: TRBV28
J: TRBJ2-2
CDR3: CASSSGQGDTGELFF
DNA: TGTGCCAGCAGTTCGGGACAGGGGGACACCGGGGAGCTGTTTTTT

D: .
size: .
V: TRBV10-2
J: TRBJ2-3
CDR3: CASRMADTDTQYF
DNA: TGCGCCAGCAGAATGGCGGACACAGATACGCAGTATTTT

D: .
size: .
V: TRBV5-7
J: TRBJ2-3
CDR3: CASSSGTSTDTQYF
DNA: TGTGCCAGCAGCTCCGGGACTAGCACAGATACGCAGTATTTT

D: TRBD1
size: .
V: TRBV7-9
J: TRBJ1-4
CDR3: CASSLSGGSSGNEKLFF
DNA: TGTGCCAGCAGCTTATCAGGGGGCAGCTCGGGTAATGAAAAACTGTTTTTT

D: TRBD2
size: .
V: TRBV6-5
J: TRBJ2-1
CDR3: CASSSNEILAGAEQFF
DNA: TGTGCCAGCAGTTCTAATGAGATACTAGCGGGAGCTGAGCAGTTCTTC

D: .
size: .
V: TRBV28
J: TRBJ2-3
CDR3: CASSIRQQRTDTQYF
DNA: TGTGCCAGCAGCATTCGACAACAACGCACAGATACGCAGTATTTT

D: .
size: .
V: TRBV5-1
J: TRBJ2-2
CDR3: CASRDFNTGELFF
DNA: TGCGCCAGTCGGGATTTTAACACCGGGGAGCTGTTTTTT

D: .
size: .
V: TRBV29-1
J: TRBJ2-7
CDR3: CSVSGTGDYEQYF
DNA: TGCAGCGTCTCCGGGACGGGAGATTACGAGCAGTACTTC

D: .
size: .
V: TRBV4-2
J: TRBJ2-5
CDR3: CASSQAAGARTQYF
DNA: TGTGCCAGCAGCCAAGCGGCGGGGGCTCGGACCCAGTACTTC

D: .
size: .
V: TRBV5-1
J: TRBJ1-1
CDR3: CASSPAGGGGFEAFF
DNA: TGCGCCAGCAGCCCCGCCGGTGGGGGCGGTTTTGAAGCTTTCTTT

D: TRBD1
size: .
V: TRBV7-2
J: TRBJ2-2
CDR3: CASTLGQGTGELFF
DNA: TGTGCCAGCACTCTAGGACAGGGCACCGGGGAGCTGTTTTTT

D: .
size: .
V: TRBV19
J: TRBJ2-2
CDR3: CASSRKGELGELFF
DNA: TGTGCCAGTAGTAGGAAGGGGGAGCTCGGGGAACTGTTTTTT

D: TRBD1
size: .
V: TRBV6-5
J: TRBJ2-7
CDR3: CASSYRDRGHYEQYF
DNA: TGTGCCAGCAGTTACCGGGACAGAGGACACTACGAGCAGTACTTC

D: .
size: .
V: TRBV12-3/TRBV12-4
J: TRBJ1-5
CDR3: CASSPFGNQPQHF
DNA: TGTGCCAGCAGTCCCTTTGGCAATCAGCCCCAGCATTTT

D: .
size: .
V: TRBV19
J: TRBJ2-6
CDR3: CASSMVSGFSGANVLTF
DNA: TGTGCCAGTAGTATGGTTTCGGGGTTCTCTGGGGCCAACGTCCTGACTTTC

D: TRBD1
size: .
V: TRBV5-1
J: TRBJ1-2
CDR3: CASSLVAGTGPGGYTF
DNA: TGCGCCAGCAGCTTGGTGGCAGGGACAGGCCCAGGGGGCTACACCTTC

D: .
size: .
V: TRBV7-9
J: TRBJ2-1
CDR3: CASSSGPEGGNEQFF
DNA: TGTGCCAGCAGCTCCGGGCCGGAGGGCGGCAATGAGCAGTTCTTC

D: TRBD1
size: .
V: TRBV23-1
J: TRBJ2-1
CDR3: CARSDRVGNEQFF
DNA: TGCGCCAGATCGGACAGGGTAGGCAATGAGCAGTTCTTC

D: .
size: .
V: TRBV13
J: TRBJ2-1
CDR3: CASSTGQSYNEQFF
DNA: TGTGCCAGCAGCACCGGACAGTCCTACAATGAGCAGTTCTTC

D: TRBD2
size: once
V: TRBV19
J: TRBJ2-2
CDR3: CASTFRPGLAVTGELFF
DNA: TGTGCCAGTACCTTTCGGCCGGGACTAGCGGTCACCGGGGAGCTGTTTTTT

D: .
size: .
V: TRBV27
J: TRBJ1-1
CDR3: CASSTRATNTEAFF
DNA: TGTGCCAGCAGCACCAGGGCGACGAACACTGAAGCTTTCTTT

D: .
size: once
V: TRBV6-5
J: TRBJ1-2
CDR3: CASSKTHNYGYTF
DNA: TGTGCCAGCAGCAAGACTCATAACTATGGCTACACCTTC

D: .
size: .
V: TRBV9
J: TRBJ2-5
CDR3: CASSVGVSGGAETQYF
DNA: TGTGCCAGCAGCGTAGGTGTCTCAGGAGGGGCAGAGACCCAGTACTTC

D: TRBD1
size: once
V: TRBV5-5
J: TRBJ2-1
CDR3: CASSYQGASYNEQFF
DNA: TGTGCCAGCAGTTACCAGGGGGCGTCCTACAATGAGCAGTTCTTC

D: .
size: .
V: TRBV7-2
J: TRBJ2-1
CDR3: CASSPTVSSYNEQFF
DNA: TGTGCCAGCAGCCCAACTGTGAGCTCCTACAATGAGCAGTTCTTC

D: TRBD2
size: .
V: TRBV6-2/TRBV6-3
J: TRBJ2-3
CDR3: CASSQTSHTDTQYF
DNA: TGTGCCAGCAGTCAGACTAGCCACACAGATACGCAGTATTTT

D: TRBD2
size: .
V: TRBV11-1
J: TRBJ2-1
CDR3: CASSPRSSGGFHEQFF
DNA: TGTGCCAGCAGCCCCCGCTCCAGCGGGGGATTCCATGAGCAGTTCTTC

D: TRBD1
size: .
V: TRBV6-6
J: TRBJ2-7
CDR3: CASSGTALSEQYF
DNA: TGTGCCAGTTCTGGGACAGCCCTCAGCGAGCAGTACTTC

D: .
size: .
V: TRBV6-5
J: TRBJ2-1
CDR3: CASSYGTGVYNEQFF
DNA: TGTGCCAGCAGTTACGGGACTGGCGTCTACAATGAGCAGTTCTTC

D: .
size: .
V: TRBV4-3
J: TRBJ1-5
CDR3: CASSQEWGLSNQPQHF
DNA: TGCGCCAGCAGCCAAGAGTGGGGCCTAAGCAATCAGCCCCAGCATTTT

D: TRBD2
size: .
V: TRBV19
J: TRBJ2-1
CDR3: CASSMLAGDYNEQFF
DNA: TGTGCCAGTAGTATGCTGGCGGGGGACTACAATGAGCAGTTCTTC

D: .
size: few
V: TRBV4-2
J: TRBJ2-1
CDR3: CASSQEMAGRTYNEQFF
DNA: TGTGCCAGCAGCCAAGAAATGGCGGGGAGGACTTACAATGAGCAGTTCTTC

D: TRBD2
size: .
V: TRBV4-3
J: TRBJ2-1
CDR3: CASSQQRGYYNEQFF
DNA: TGCGCCAGCAGCCAACAGCGGGGATACTACAATGAGCAGTTCTTC

D: TRBD1
size: .
V: TRBV5-4
J: TRBJ1-6
CDR3: CASSKGADYNSPLHF
DNA: TGTGCCAGCAGCAAGGGGGCTGATTATAATTCACCCCTCCACTTT

D: .
size: .
V: TRBV6-5
J: TRBJ2-1
CDR3: CASSDLGGPGEQFF
DNA: TGTGCCAGCTCCGACTTGGGGGGGCCCGGTGAGCAGTTCTTC

D: TRBD1
size: .
V: TRBV5-6
J: TRBJ2-3
CDR3: CASSLGTGLGDTQYF
DNA: TGTGCCAGCAGCTTAGGGACAGGGTTGGGAGATACGCAGTATTTT

D: .
size: many
V: TRBV27
J: TRBJ1-5
CDR3: CASSIREGQPQHF
DNA: TGTGCCAGCAGTATCAGGGAAGGCCAGCCCCAGCATTTT